This TCR beta chain comes out of a study of sequential checkpoint blockade in melanoma. Study summary: First-line arms were nivolumab then ipilimumab, or the reverse, randomized 1:1. Each arm's sequence ended with maintenance nivolumab.

This CDR3 has 15 amino acids. V was pared by 0 bases and J by 9 bases, with 15 bases between. Germline V gene lookup returns CDR1 SGHVS and CDR2 FQNEAQ. Profiled with immunoSEQ multiplex PCR; TCRdb holds only in-frame clones, not every one. The sample lists some 26,000 clones, roughly 80% seen once, with roughly 20% in the top ten. Noted treatment: randomized to nivolumab then ipilimumab (arm A) or the reverse (arm B). None of the patients previously received DNA-damaging chemotherapy. Sorted cells were live CD3+CD8+, lacking CD19 and CD56, from PBMCs. This TCR came from a human donor with melanoma. Sequencing was performed on CD8+ T cells sorted from blood (inferred from file names), taken from a patient given nivolumab and ipilimumab in sequence. The gene calls are TRBV7-8 and TRBJ1-5, with TRBD1 as a possible D gene (5 bases). CDR3 loop: CASSLADGGERPQHF. The CDR3 DNA reads TGTGCCAGCAGCTTAGCGGACGGGGGAGAGCGGCCCCAGCATTTT. Full variable domain (missing parts from reference TRBV7-8 and TRBJ1-5): GAGVSQSPRYKVAKRGQDVALRCDPISGHVSLFWYQQALGQGPEFLTYFQNEAQLDKSGLPSDRFFAERPEGSVSTLKIQRTQQEDSAVYLCASSLADGGERPQHFGDGTRLSIL.